This TCR beta chain was obtained from a study of blood T cell repertoires in COVID-19. The repertoire was sequenced with immunoSEQ multiplex PCR; TCRdb's copy has only in-frame clones and lacks some. This table has hundreds of thousands of clones, 86% appearing once. The length of the CDR3 is 14 residues. Germline V CDR1 and CDR2: SGHTA, FQGNSA. V was clipped by 5 bases and J by 3 bases, with 12 bases between them. The sample was peripheral blood. The receptor was isolated from a woman in her twenties or thirties with active or convalescent COVID-19. This sequence joins TRBV7-2 and TRBJ2-3; D gene uncertain. The CDR3 region has the DNA TGTGCCAGCAGCCCCCAGACCGGGACAGATACGCAGTATTTT. It translates to CASSPQTGTDTQYF.